The 32 T cell receptor beta chains below come from one sample, sequenced in a study of blood T cell repertoires in COVID-19. The table came from immunoSEQ multiplex PCR; TCRdb's copy has only in-frame clones and leaves some out. The repertoire holds around 20,000 clones, with 87% as singletons. The specimen sequenced was peripheral blood. Source of these receptors: a human donor in a cohort sampled during active COVID-19. The donor label of this sample is uncertain.

The chain employs TRBV28 and TRBJ1-6; D is possibly TRBD1 (5 bases). V lost 5 bases and J 10 bases, leaving 18 bases between the germline ends. CDR3 size: 15 residues. Germline V gene lookup returns CDR1 MDHEN and CDR2 SYDVKM. The CDR3: CASSVPGTIKSPLHF. CDR3 in DNA: TGTGCCAGCAGTGTTCCCGGGACTATTAAGTCACCCCTCCACTTT. The full variable domain, its missing parts supplied by reference TRBV28 and TRBJ1-6, is DVKVTQSSRYLVKRTGEKVFLECVQDMDHENMFWYRQDPGLGLRLIYFSYDVKMKEKGDIPEGYSVSREKKERFSLILESASTNQTSMYLCASSVPGTIKSPLHFGNGTRLTVT.

V is TRBV7-9 and J is TRBJ1-1, with TRBD1 matching over 7 bases. In germline, CDR1 is SEHNR, CDR2 FQNEAQ (reference sequence). CDR3 length equals 15 residues. With 5 bases clipped from V and 4 bases from J, the junction kept 10 bases outside the gene matches. The CDR3 spells CASSQTGLGGTEAFF. DNA of the CDR3: TGTGCCAGCAGCCAGACAGGGTTGGGGGGCACTGAAGCTTTCTTT. Complete variable domain (other parts from reference TRBV7-9 and TRBJ1-1): DTGVSQNPRHKITKRGQNVTFRCDPISEHNRLYWYRQTLGQGPEFLTYFQNEAQLEKSRLLSDRFSAERPKGSFSTLEIQRTEQGDSAMYLCASSQTGLGGTEAFFGQGTRLTVV.

V is TRBV7-9 and J is TRBJ2-5; D ambiguous. The V gene's germline CDR1 is SEHNR and CDR2 FQNEAQ (reference sequence). The ends were cut back, 2 bases at V and 5 bases at J, with 9 bases in the middle. CDR3 size: 13 residues. The DNA for the CDR3 is TGTGCCAGCAGCTTAAAATCTATTGAGACCCAGTACTTC. Residues: CASSLKSIETQYF.

The chain recombines TRBV27 with TRBJ2-7, with D perhaps matching TRBD2 (5 bases). This CDR3 has 14 residues. Germline CDR1 reads MNHEY; CDR2 reads SMNVEV (reference sequence). Trimming pared 6 bases from V and 0 bases from J, leaving 12 bases between. This CDR3 is CASSSNRGSYEQYF. CDR3 DNA: TGTGCCAGCAGCTCTAACCGGGGCTCCTACGAGCAGTACTTC.

This clone is a singleton in its sample. The chain employs TRBV5-4 and TRBJ2-3; 13 nucleotides agree with TRBD2. The CDR3 covers 17 residues. The germline V gene has CDR1 SGHNT and CDR2 YYREEE (reference sequence). V dropped 4 bases and J dropped 4; count of bases not matched to a gene: 9. The CDR3 bases are TGTGCCAGCAGCCCCAGGACTAGCGGGAGTGAATCAGATACGCAGTATTTT. It encodes CASSPRTSGSESDTQYF.

The chain combines TRBV6-6 with TRBJ2-5, with 9 bases that match TRBD1. V lost 6 bases and J lost 3; bases outside the gene matches: 8. CDR1 is MNHNY and CDR2 is SVGAGI in the germline V gene (reference sequence). CDR3 length: 15 residues. Written as DNA, the CDR3 is TGTGCCAGCAGGGGAAGCGGGACAGGGAAAGAGACCCAGTACTTC. Its translation is CASRGSGTGKETQYF.

The chain recombines TRBV27 with TRBJ2-7, with D possibly matching TRBD2 (6 bases). Germline assignment: CDR1 MNHEY and CDR2 SMNVEV (reference sequence). The CDR3 is made up of 15 amino acids. V lost 5 bases to trimming and J lost 4 bases, with 18 bases between them. Here the CDR3 DNA reads TGTGCCAGCAGTGTCAAGTGGGAGGCTCTTTACGAGCAGTACTTC. Its translation: CASSVKWEALYEQYF.

The rearrangement joins TRBV6-5 to TRBJ1-1; 11 bases match TRBD1. V gave up 7 bases and J gave up 6 bases; unmatched junction bases: 4. The CDR3 runs to 13 residues. Germline lookup yields CDR1 MNHEY and CDR2 SVGAGI. CDR3 sequence (DNA): TGTGCCAGCACCCTGGACAGGGGGCCTGAAGCTTTCTTT. Amino acid sequence: CASTLDRGPEAFF.

V is TRBV6-5 and J is TRBJ1-1; 10 nucleotides match TRBD1. The germline V gene encodes CDR1 MNHEY and CDR2 SVGAGI. The CDR3 has 15 residues. J gave up 1 base and V 5 bases, and 4 bases lay outside the gene matches. The CDR3 region is CASSMGDRGNTEAFF. The CDR3 DNA is TGTGCCAGCAGTATGGGGGACAGGGGGAACACTGAAGCTTTCTTT.

This sequence joins TRBV20-1 and TRBJ1-2, with D uncertain. CDR1 and CDR2 from the germline V gene are DFQATT and SNEGSKA (reference sequence). The CDR3 length is 15 residues. Trimming left V 3 bases short and J 8 bases short, with 22 bases between. CDR3 in DNA: TGCAGTGCTAGTGACCTGGGCCCTCGAGCGGTGGGCTACACCTTC. This sequence encodes CSASDLGPRAVGYTF.

The chain uses TRBV7-9 and TRBJ1-4; a weak D match, TRBD1 (6 bases). The length of the CDR3 is 18 residues. Germline CDR1 reads SEHNR; CDR2 reads FQNEAQ (reference sequence). V was clipped by 4 bases and J by 5 bases, with 23 bases between them. Written as DNA, the CDR3 is TGTGCCAGCAGCTGGCCGAAACGGAGGACAGACCAAAATGAAAAACTGTTTTTT. Its protein product is CASSWPKRRTDQNEKLFF.

The chain joins TRBV14 to TRBJ1-2, with 7 bases matching TRBD1. Trimming at V came to 3 bases and at J to 10 bases, leaving 5 bases not matched to a gene. This CDR3 has 12 residues. Germline V gene sequence: CDR1 SGHDN, CDR2 FVKESK. Written as DNA, the CDR3 is TGTGCCAGCAGCCAGGGGACAGCCTTCTACACCTTC. It codes for CASSQGTAFYTF.

The gene calls are TRBV28 and TRBJ2-7; 8 bases match TRBD2. This CDR3 is 13 amino acids long. Germline CDR1 MDHEN, CDR2 SYDVKM. After removal of 6 bases from V and 1 base from J, the junction contained 2 bases not matched to a gene. The CDR3 bases are TGTGCCAGCAGAGTAGCGGGGTCCTACGAGCAGTACTTC. As protein: CASRVAGSYEQYF.

V is TRBV9 and J is TRBJ2-4, with 7 nucleotides matching TRBD2. Looked up from germline, CDR1 is SGDLS and CDR2 is YYNGEE. CDR3 size: 15 residues. V lost 0 bases, J lost 4 bases, and 4 bases stayed unmatched. In DNA form, the CDR3 reads TGTGCCAGCAGCGTAGCGGGGAGGGGAAAAAACATTCAGTACTTC. Its translation is CASSVAGRGKNIQYF.

The chain joins TRBV4-1 to TRBJ2-2; 8 bases are shared with TRBD1. With 2 bases clipped from V and 8 bases from J, the junction kept 10 bases outside the gene matches. CDR1 and CDR2 from the germline V gene are MGHRA and YSYEKL. The CDR3 has 16 amino acids. The CDR3 DNA is TGCGCCAGCAGCCAACCCGACAGGGGCGCTAGGGGGGAGCTGTTTTTT. Its protein product is CASSQPDRGARGELFF.

The V gene is TRBV10-3, the J gene TRBJ1-1, with 10 bases matching TRBD1. The CDR3 spans 14 residues. V lost 10 bases, J lost 2 bases, and 7 bases stayed unmatched. Germline V gene data show CDR1 as ENHRY and CDR2 as SYGVKD. CDR3 nucleotides: TGTGCCACCCGGGACAGGGGATTAAACACTGAAGCTTTCTTT. The encoded protein is CATRDRGLNTEAFF.

The chain links TRBV5-3 to TRBJ2-1; TRBD2 agrees at 12 bases. Being an ORF, TRBV5-3 has a function that is uncertain. V lost 2 bases to trimming and J lost 6 bases; unmatched junction nucleotides: 9. The CDR3 contains 17 residues. The CDR3 here is CARSLPGLAGSGNEQFF. The CDR3 DNA follows: TGTGCCAGAAGCTTACCGGGACTAGCGGGCTCAGGCAATGAGCAGTTCTTC.

This clone was recorded once. The chain joins TRBV18 to TRBJ2-3; the D gene is possibly TRBD1 (7 bases). The CDR3 loop spans 16 amino acids. The germline V gene has CDR1 KGHSH and CDR2 LQKENI. The ends were cut back, 6 bases at V and 0 bases at J, with 16 bases in the middle. CDR3 residues: CASSRGTAASTDTQYF. The CDR3 bases are TGTGCCAGCTCTCGCGGGACAGCTGCTAGCACAGATACGCAGTATTTT. The complete variable domain, with remaining parts taken from reference TRBV18 and TRBJ2-3, reads NAGVMQNPRHLVRRRGQEARLRCSPMKGHSHVYWYRQLPEEGLKFMVYLQKENIIDESGMPKERFSAEFPKEGPSILRIQQVVRGDSAAYFCASSRGTAASTDTQYFGPGTRLTVL.

This sequence joins TRBV12-5 and TRBJ1-4; tentatively, D is TRBD1 (5 bases). The CDR3 has 16 amino acids. Germline V CDR1 and CDR2: LGHNT, FRNRAP. Trimming left V 2 bases short and J 7 bases short, with 17 bases between. The CDR3 DNA is TGTGCTAGTGGTTTGCCCCGACAGACCCAGGGTGAAAAACTGTTTTTT. Protein product: CASGLPRQTQGEKLFF.

The CDR3 bases are TGTGCCAGCAGTTACCCACTAGCTGACAATGAGCAGTTCTTC. As protein: CASSYPLADNEQFF. The chain has TRBV6-6 and TRBJ2-1, with a tentative D call TRBD2 (6 bases). The CDR3 has 14 residues. CDR1 is MNHNY and CDR2 is SVGAGI in the germline V gene (reference sequence). V shed 2 bases and J shed 5 bases, with 10 bases lying between them.

This clone occurred a few times. The gene calls are TRBV7-8 and TRBJ2-5; D is possibly TRBD2 (6 bases). The CDR3 extends over 15 amino acids. Per the germline V gene, CDR1 is SGHVS and CDR2 is FQNEAQ. Trimming took 1 base from V and 2 from J, leaving 11 bases between them. The CDR3 DNA reads TGTGCCAGCAGCTTAGTTCTCGGACTACAAGAGACCCAGTACTTC. It yields the protein CASSLVLGLQETQYF.

This clone came up once. The chain carries TRBV6-5 and TRBJ2-5, with unresolved D. CDR1 is MNHEY and CDR2 is SVGAGI in the germline V gene. V shed 4 bases and J shed 1 base, with 13 bases lying between them. There are 15 residues in the CDR3. CDR3 bases: TGTGCCAGCAGTTCCTCACTAAGACTCCAAGAGACCCAGTACTTC. Residues: CASSSSLRLQETQYF.

The chain recombines TRBV3-1 (or the pseudogene TRBV3-2) with TRBJ2-7, with TRBD1 matching over 7 bases. With 4 bases clipped from V and 1 base from J, the junction kept 10 bases outside the gene matches. Germline-derived CDR1 and CDR2 are LGHDT and YNNKEL (reference sequence). CDR3 length: 16 amino acids. CDR3 nucleotides: TGTGCCAGCAGCCGGACTCCGGGACAGTCATCCTACGAGCAGTACTTC. This gives the protein CASSRTPGQSSYEQYF.

The chain joins TRBV11-2 to TRBJ2-4; 7 positions agree with TRBD1. Germline assignment: CDR1 SGHAT and CDR2 FQNNGV. The CDR3 has 19 residues. J was trimmed by 0 bases and V by 3 bases; bases with no gene match: 14. This chain's CDR3 is CASSFEGTEFILAKNIQYF. CDR3 in DNA: TGTGCCAGCAGCTTCGAGGGGACAGAGTTTATCCTAGCCAAAAACATTCAGTACTTC.

The chain links TRBV7-2 to TRBJ2-5, with D possibly matching TRBD2 (5 bases). The CDR3 covers 14 residues. The V end lost 5 bases, the J end lost 2 bases, and 12 bases lay between the germline ends. Germline values: CDR1 SGHTA, CDR2 FQGNSA. CDR3 in amino acids: CASSLRLRQETQYF. The CDR3 DNA sequence: TGTGCCAGCAGCCTAAGACTAAGGCAAGAGACCCAGTACTTC. Full variable domain (missing parts from reference TRBV7-2 and TRBJ2-5): GAGVSQSPSNKVTEKGKDVELRCDPISGHTALYWYRQSLGQGLEFLIYFQGNSAPDKSGLPSDRFSAERTGGSVSTLTIQRTQQEDSAVYLCASSLRLRQETQYFGPGTRLLVL.

The V call is TRBV27, the J call TRBJ2-3, with D tentatively TRBD2 (8 bases). Trimming removed 9 bases from V and 2 bases from J, with 21 bases in between. CDR3 length equals 16 residues. Per the germline V gene, CDR1 is MNHEY and CDR2 is SMNVEV (reference sequence). The CDR3 DNA sequence: TGTGCCAGTTCAGGGGGGCGGGAGGCTTTCACAGATACGCAGTATTTT. Translating gives CASSGGREAFTDTQYF.

The chain uses TRBV11-2 and TRBJ2-7; 7 nucleotides line up with TRBD1. V trimming: 3 bases; J trimming: 0 bases; junction bases outside the gene matches: 8. There are 16 residues in the CDR3. Per germline, CDR1 SGHAT and CDR2 FQNNGV. The CDR3 nucleotides read TGTGCCAGCAGCTTTTTGAGAGGGGGCAGCTCCTACGAGCAGTACTTC. Protein sequence: CASSFLRGGSSYEQYF.

V is TRBV25-1 and J is TRBJ1-5; D possibly corresponds to TRBD1 (6 bases). The CDR3 sequence is 14 residues long. Germline V gene data show CDR1 as MGHDK and CDR2 as SYGVNS. V lost 6 bases to trimming and J lost 6 bases, with 15 bases between them. The CDR3 here is CASSSYRDGQPQHF. The CDR3 DNA reads TGTGCCAGCAGCTCTTACAGGGATGGTCAGCCCCAGCATTTT. Full variable domain (missing parts from reference TRBV25-1 and TRBJ1-5): EADIYQTPRYLVIGTGKKITLECSQTMGHDKMYWYQQDPGMELHLIHYSYGVNSTEKGDLSSESTVSRIRTEHFPLTLESARPSHTSQYLCASSSYRDGQPQHFGDGTRLSIL.

The sample holds one count of this clone. This chain links TRBV20-1 with TRBJ1-2, with unresolved D. This CDR3 contains 11 residues. Germline V CDR1 and CDR2: DFQATT, SNEGSKA (reference sequence). Trimming took off 7 bases at V and 10 bases at J, with 16 bases between the two ends. Here the CDR3 reads CSVKEARSYTF. CDR3 nucleotides: TGCAGTGTCAAAGAGGCCAGATCCTACACCTTC.

CDR3 in amino acids: CASSPDRANYGYTF. The CDR3 DNA is TGTGCCAGCTCACCGGACAGGGCTAACTATGGCTACACCTTC. The gene calls are TRBV18 and TRBJ1-2; 8 nucleotides line up with TRBD1. Germline trimming cut 3 bases from V and 0 bases from J; bases unmatched to any gene: 0. The germline CDR1 and CDR2 sequences are KGHSH and LQKENI. The CDR3 has 14 amino acids.

V usage is TRBV9 and J usage is TRBJ2-7; 8 bases line up with TRBD2. CDR1 is SGDLS, CDR2 YYNGEE, per germline. V was clipped by 5 bases and J by 5 bases; unmatched bases: 9. The CDR3 has 14 residues. The CDR3 DNA is TGTGCCAGCAGTCGCAGCGGGAGTAGCGACGAGCAGTACTTC. It yields the protein CASSRSGSSDEQYF. Drawing the rest from reference TRBV9 and TRBJ2-7, the complete variable domain is DSGVTQTPKHLITATGQRVTLRCSPRSGDLSVYWYQQSLDQGLQFLIQYYNGEERAKGNILERFSAQQFPDLHSELNLSSLELGDSALYFCASSRSGSSDEQYFGPGTRLTVT.

The genes are TRBV7-9 and TRBJ2-3, with 12 positions matching TRBD2. Trimming at V came to 5 bases and at J to 2 bases, leaving 5 bases not matched to a gene. The CDR3 has 16 amino acids. Germline-derived CDR1 and CDR2 are SEHNR and FQNEAQ (reference sequence). DNA for the CDR3: TGTGCCAGCAGCCCGGGACTAGCGGGCATCACAGATACGCAGTATTTT. Its protein product is CASSPGLAGITDTQYF.